This is a list of T cell receptor beta chains from one sample in a study of T cell responses to AZD1222 COVID-19 vaccine. Sequencing used immunoSEQ multiplex PCR; TCRdb keeps in-frame clones, though not all of them. The repertoire holds under 150,000 clones, with about 92% as singletons. The sample consisted of peripheral blood, taken on day 0 of AZD1222 vaccination. The receptors were sampled from an adult in good health. The CDR3 runs from the conserved cysteine through the conserved F or W. Fields, in order: CDR3 length, V gene, clone size, D gene, J gene, CDR3 DNA, CDR3 protein. D genes are given only for firm matches. The size entry is marked missing in some rows and otherwise reads once, few, many or a size class.

cdr3_length: 14
v_call: TRBV10-3
clone_size: .
d_call: .
j_call: TRBJ1-5
cdr3_nt: TGTGCCATCAGTGAGTCAGGGCGCAATCAGCCCCAGCATTTT
cdr3_aa: CAISESGRNQPQHF

cdr3_length: 14
v_call: TRBV20-1
clone_size: .
d_call: TRBD2
j_call: TRBJ2-1
cdr3_nt: TGCAGTGCTAGTACGGGACTAGCGGGAGGTGAGCAGTTCTTC
cdr3_aa: CSASTGLAGGEQFF

cdr3_length: 13
v_call: TRBV19
clone_size: .
d_call: .
j_call: TRBJ1-1
cdr3_nt: TGTGCCAGTAGTACAGGGTGGCACACTGAAGCTTTCTTT
cdr3_aa: CASSTGWHTEAFF

cdr3_length: 14
v_call: TRBV6-6
clone_size: .
d_call: .
j_call: TRBJ2-7
cdr3_nt: TGTGCCAGCACCCAGGGGGGGATCGGCAGCGAGCAGTACTTC
cdr3_aa: CASTQGGIGSEQYF

cdr3_length: 13
v_call: TRBV3-1/TRBV3-2
clone_size: few
d_call: .
j_call: TRBJ1-2
cdr3_nt: TGTGCCAGCAGCCAAGAAGGACTTTATGGCTACACCTTC
cdr3_aa: CASSQEGLYGYTF

cdr3_length: 18
v_call: TRBV27
clone_size: .
d_call: TRBD2
j_call: TRBJ2-3
cdr3_nt: TGTGCCAGCAGTTTAGCGAAGTCTAGCGGGACTAGCACAGATACGCAGTATTTT
cdr3_aa: CASSLAKSSGTSTDTQYF

cdr3_length: 13
v_call: TRBV3-1/TRBV3-2
clone_size: .
d_call: TRBD2
j_call: TRBJ2-7
cdr3_nt: TGTGCCAGCAGCCATTTACTAGCGCACGAGCAGTACTTC
cdr3_aa: CASSHLLAHEQYF

cdr3_length: 15
v_call: TRBV6-5
clone_size: .
d_call: .
j_call: TRBJ2-3
cdr3_nt: TGTGCCAGCAGTTGGACTATAACTAGCACAGATACGCAGTATTTT
cdr3_aa: CASSWTITSTDTQYF

cdr3_length: 15
v_call: TRBV2
clone_size: .
d_call: TRBD2
j_call: TRBJ2-5
cdr3_nt: TGTGCCAGTACTGTCGGGACTAGCGGGCCGGAGACCCAGTACTTC
cdr3_aa: CASTVGTSGPETQYF

cdr3_length: 16
v_call: TRBV7-6
clone_size: .
d_call: TRBD2
j_call: TRBJ2-7
cdr3_nt: TGTGCCAGCAGCCCATCTTCTAGCGGGAGTCGTTACGAGCAGTACTTC
cdr3_aa: CASSPSSSGSRYEQYF

cdr3_length: 16
v_call: TRBV6-6
clone_size: .
d_call: .
j_call: TRBJ2-2
cdr3_nt: TGTGCCAGCAGTTGGGCGGGACTCCTATCGGCCGGGGAGCTGTTTTTT
cdr3_aa: CASSWAGLLSAGELFF

cdr3_length: 14
v_call: TRBV7-9
clone_size: .
d_call: .
j_call: TRBJ1-2
cdr3_nt: TGTGCCAGCAGTCCGACAGGATCCTTTTACGGCTACACCTTC
cdr3_aa: CASSPTGSFYGYTF

cdr3_length: 15
v_call: TRBV28
clone_size: .
d_call: TRBD1
j_call: TRBJ2-3
cdr3_nt: TGTGCCAGCAGCTATTGGGACAGGGGGCCAGATACGCAGTATTTT
cdr3_aa: CASSYWDRGPDTQYF

cdr3_length: 16
v_call: TRBV28
clone_size: .
d_call: TRBD1
j_call: TRBJ1-5
cdr3_nt: TGTGCCAGCAGTTTAGTTGGGACAGGGGCCGATCAGCCCCAGCATTTT
cdr3_aa: CASSLVGTGADQPQHF

cdr3_length: 15
v_call: TRBV4-1
clone_size: .
d_call: .
j_call: TRBJ1-2
cdr3_nt: TGCGCCAGCAGCCCGCGTCATGGGTGGATCTATGGCTACACCTTC
cdr3_aa: CASSPRHGWIYGYTF

cdr3_length: 13
v_call: TRBV5-6
clone_size: .
d_call: .
j_call: TRBJ2-7
cdr3_nt: TGTGCCAGCAGCCTTTCAAGCTCCTACGAGCAGTACTTC
cdr3_aa: CASSLSSSYEQYF

cdr3_length: 15
v_call: TRBV5-4
clone_size: .
d_call: .
j_call: TRBJ2-1
cdr3_nt: TGTGCCAGCAGCCTGGGACTCCCGACCTACAATGAGCAGTTCTTC
cdr3_aa: CASSLGLPTYNEQFF

cdr3_length: 15
v_call: TRBV7-7
clone_size: .
d_call: TRBD2
j_call: TRBJ2-1
cdr3_nt: TGTGCTAGCAGCTTTGGGACTAGCAGACACAATGAGCAGTTCTTC
cdr3_aa: CASSFGTSRHNEQFF

cdr3_length: 16
v_call: TRBV6-6
clone_size: once
d_call: TRBD2
j_call: TRBJ2-1
cdr3_nt: TGTGCCAGCAGTTACGGTAGCGGTAGCGGGGACAATGAGCAGTTCTTC
cdr3_aa: CASSYGSGSGDNEQFF

cdr3_length: 15
v_call: TRBV27
clone_size: .
d_call: .
j_call: TRBJ1-2
cdr3_nt: TGTGCCAGCAGCCAGAGGGACGGATCATACTATGGCTACACCTTC
cdr3_aa: CASSQRDGSYYGYTF

cdr3_length: 13
v_call: TRBV2
clone_size: .
d_call: TRBD1
j_call: TRBJ2-5
cdr3_nt: TGTGCCAGCAGTGGGGACAGGAAAGAGACCCAGTACTTC
cdr3_aa: CASSGDRKETQYF

cdr3_length: 16
v_call: TRBV7-3
clone_size: .
d_call: TRBD1
j_call: TRBJ2-3
cdr3_nt: TGTGCCAGCAGCTTACTAGGACAGGGTGGCGCAGATACGCAGTATTTT
cdr3_aa: CASSLLGQGGADTQYF

cdr3_length: 12
v_call: TRBV19
clone_size: .
d_call: TRBD1
j_call: TRBJ1-1
cdr3_nt: TGTGCCAGTTTAGGACAGGGGGGTGAAGCTTTCTTT
cdr3_aa: CASLGQGGEAFF

cdr3_length: 14
v_call: TRBV19
clone_size: .
d_call: .
j_call: TRBJ1-5
cdr3_nt: TGTGCCAGTAATGGTCACAGCTACAATCAGCCCCAGCATTTT
cdr3_aa: CASNGHSYNQPQHF

cdr3_length: 12
v_call: TRBV19
clone_size: .
d_call: .
j_call: TRBJ1-2
cdr3_nt: TGTGCCAGTAGTATTTCCCTGGCGGGCTACACCTTC
cdr3_aa: CASSISLAGYTF

cdr3_length: 16
v_call: TRBV27
clone_size: .
d_call: .
j_call: TRBJ1-5
cdr3_nt: TGTGCCAGCAGTCTAAAGGGGATTCAGGGCAATCAGCCCCAGCATTTT
cdr3_aa: CASSLKGIQGNQPQHF

cdr3_length: 13
v_call: TRBV6-5
clone_size: .
d_call: .
j_call: TRBJ1-6
cdr3_nt: TGTGCCAGCAAGGGGGGAGTGTCCAGCTCCCTCCACTTT
cdr3_aa: CASKGGVSSSLHF

cdr3_length: 13
v_call: TRBV4-2
clone_size: .
d_call: TRBD1
j_call: TRBJ2-5
cdr3_nt: TGTGCCAGCAGCCAAGCAGTGTGGGACAGGGGATACTTC
cdr3_aa: CASSQAVWDRGYF

cdr3_length: 16
v_call: TRBV29-1
clone_size: once
d_call: .
j_call: TRBJ2-7
cdr3_nt: TGCAGCGTTGAAGGGCAGGGTGCCCCCTTCTCCTACGAGCAGTACTTC
cdr3_aa: CSVEGQGAPFSYEQYF

cdr3_length: 15
v_call: TRBV3-1/TRBV3-2
clone_size: .
d_call: .
j_call: TRBJ1-5
cdr3_nt: TGTGCCAGCAGCCATTCTCCAGGGCACGGTCAGCCCCAGCATTTT
cdr3_aa: CASSHSPGHGQPQHF

cdr3_length: 16
v_call: TRBV10-3
clone_size: .
d_call: TRBD1
j_call: TRBJ2-7
cdr3_nt: TGTGCCATCAGTGAGTCTCGGGACAGGGGGTTGTACGAGCAGTACTTC
cdr3_aa: CAISESRDRGLYEQYF

cdr3_length: 17
v_call: TRBV13
clone_size: .
d_call: .
j_call: TRBJ1-5
cdr3_nt: TGTGCCAGCAGCTCTCGTAATGGGAGGAATAGCAATCAGCCCCAGCATTTT
cdr3_aa: CASSSRNGRNSNQPQHF

cdr3_length: 14
v_call: TRBV11-3
clone_size: once
d_call: .
j_call: TRBJ2-5
cdr3_nt: TGTGCCAGCAGCTTAGACGGGCCAGAAGAGACCCAGTACTTC
cdr3_aa: CASSLDGPEETQYF

cdr3_length: 17
v_call: TRBV4-1
clone_size: .
d_call: .
j_call: TRBJ2-3
cdr3_nt: TGCGCCAGCAGCCAAGCTCCGACGGGGCTGGGGACAGATACGCAGTATTTT
cdr3_aa: CASSQAPTGLGTDTQYF

cdr3_length: 17
v_call: TRBV4-1
clone_size: .
d_call: TRBD2
j_call: TRBJ2-1
cdr3_nt: TGCGCCAGCAGCCAAGAGCGGACTAGCGGGAGTTATGATGAGCAGTTCTTC
cdr3_aa: CASSQERTSGSYDEQFF

cdr3_length: 14
v_call: TRBV30
clone_size: .
d_call: .
j_call: TRBJ2-7
cdr3_nt: TGTGCCTGGAGTGTAAGTGTGGACCCCTACGAGCAGTACTTC
cdr3_aa: CAWSVSVDPYEQYF

cdr3_length: 14
v_call: TRBV5-1
clone_size: once
d_call: .
j_call: TRBJ2-7
cdr3_nt: TGCGCCAGCAGCGCTACCGGGAGCTCCTACGAGCAGTACTTC
cdr3_aa: CASSATGSSYEQYF

cdr3_length: 15
v_call: TRBV6-5
clone_size: .
d_call: .
j_call: TRBJ1-1
cdr3_nt: TGTGCCACTAATCGACCGACGCTTTTGAACACTGAAGCTTTCTTT
cdr3_aa: CATNRPTLLNTEAFF

cdr3_length: 16
v_call: TRBV18
clone_size: .
d_call: .
j_call: TRBJ1-5
cdr3_nt: TGTGCCAGCTCACCACGGTCCCCGACAAACCGGGAGCCCCAGCATTTT
cdr3_aa: CASSPRSPTNREPQHF

cdr3_length: 15
v_call: TRBV7-8
clone_size: .
d_call: TRBD2
j_call: TRBJ2-3
cdr3_nt: TGTGCCAGCAGCCCTAGCGGGTATGGCACAGATACGCAGTATTTT
cdr3_aa: CASSPSGYGTDTQYF

cdr3_length: 17
v_call: TRBV23-1
clone_size: .
d_call: TRBD1
j_call: TRBJ2-1
cdr3_nt: TGCGCCAGGAGGAGTGGGAACGGGGACAGGGTTGACAATGAGCAGTTCTTC
cdr3_aa: CARRSGNGDRVDNEQFF

cdr3_length: 13
v_call: TRBV28
clone_size: .
d_call: .
j_call: TRBJ2-2
cdr3_nt: TGTGCCAGCAGGACCCTAGGAGGCGGGGAGCTGTTTTTT
cdr3_aa: CASRTLGGGELFF

cdr3_length: 14
v_call: TRBV3-1/TRBV3-2
clone_size: .
d_call: .
j_call: TRBJ1-3
cdr3_nt: TGTGCCAGCAGCCAGAACAGGGAGGGAAACACCATATATTTT
cdr3_aa: CASSQNREGNTIYF

cdr3_length: 14
v_call: TRBV7-3
clone_size: .
d_call: .
j_call: TRBJ1-6
cdr3_nt: TGTGCCAGCAGCCTTGGAGGTTATAATTCACCCCTCCACTTT
cdr3_aa: CASSLGGYNSPLHF

cdr3_length: 11
v_call: TRBV5-1
clone_size: .
d_call: .
j_call: TRBJ2-1
cdr3_nt: TGCGCCAGCAGCCATAGCGGAGAGCAGTTCTTC
cdr3_aa: CASSHSGEQFF

cdr3_length: 15
v_call: TRBV7-7
clone_size: few
d_call: TRBD1
j_call: TRBJ2-1
cdr3_nt: TGTGCTAGCAGCTTAGGCAGGGGGACAGCGGATGAGCAGTTCTTC
cdr3_aa: CASSLGRGTADEQFF

cdr3_length: 15
v_call: TRBV6-5
clone_size: .
d_call: .
j_call: TRBJ1-2
cdr3_nt: TGTGCCAGCAGTTCACCGTACAGCAGGAACTATGGCTACACCTTC
cdr3_aa: CASSSPYSRNYGYTF

cdr3_length: 13
v_call: TRBV6-4
clone_size: .
d_call: .
j_call: TRBJ1-4
cdr3_nt: TGTGCCAGCAGTTATGAGAGTGGTGAAAAACTGTTTTTT
cdr3_aa: CASSYESGEKLFF

cdr3_length: 14
v_call: TRBV18
clone_size: .
d_call: TRBD2
j_call: TRBJ2-7
cdr3_nt: TGTGCCAGCTCACCGGGACTAGCGCACTACGAGCAGTACTTC
cdr3_aa: CASSPGLAHYEQYF

cdr3_length: 13
v_call: TRBV7-3
clone_size: .
d_call: TRBD1
j_call: TRBJ1-2
cdr3_nt: TGTGCCAGCAGTCCACAGGGGGGCTATGGCTACACCTTC
cdr3_aa: CASSPQGGYGYTF

cdr3_length: 14
v_call: TRBV5-5
clone_size: .
d_call: .
j_call: TRBJ2-3
cdr3_nt: TGTGCCAGCAGCTTCGAGGGGCTCACAGATACGCAGTATTTT
cdr3_aa: CASSFEGLTDTQYF